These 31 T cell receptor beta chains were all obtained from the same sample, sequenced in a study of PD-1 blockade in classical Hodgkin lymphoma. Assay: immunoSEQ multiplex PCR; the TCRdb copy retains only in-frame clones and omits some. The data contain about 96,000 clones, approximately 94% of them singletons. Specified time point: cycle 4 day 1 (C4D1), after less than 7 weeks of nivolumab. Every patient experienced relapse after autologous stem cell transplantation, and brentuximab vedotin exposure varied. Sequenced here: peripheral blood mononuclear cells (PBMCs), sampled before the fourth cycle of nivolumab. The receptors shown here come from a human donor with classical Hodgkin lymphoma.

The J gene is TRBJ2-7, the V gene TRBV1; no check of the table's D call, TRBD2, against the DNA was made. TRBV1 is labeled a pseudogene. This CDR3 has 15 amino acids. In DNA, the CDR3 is TGCACCAGCAGCCAACTAGCGGGAGCTGTGTACGAGCAGTACTTC. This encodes CTSSQLAGAVYEQYF.

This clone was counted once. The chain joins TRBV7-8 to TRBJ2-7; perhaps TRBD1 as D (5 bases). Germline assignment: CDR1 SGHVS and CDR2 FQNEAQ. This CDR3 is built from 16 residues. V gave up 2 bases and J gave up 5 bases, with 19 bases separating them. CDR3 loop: CASSLKLSQGNDEQYF. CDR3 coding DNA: TGTGCCAGCAGCTTAAAACTTTCCCAGGGAAATGACGAGCAGTACTTC.

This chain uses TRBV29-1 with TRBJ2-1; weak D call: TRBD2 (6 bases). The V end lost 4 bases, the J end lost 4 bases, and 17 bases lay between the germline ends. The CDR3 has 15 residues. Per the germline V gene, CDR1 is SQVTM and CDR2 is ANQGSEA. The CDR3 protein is CSVAETRMRYNEQFF. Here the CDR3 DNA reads TGCAGCGTTGCCGAGACTAGGATGCGGTACAATGAGCAGTTCTTC.

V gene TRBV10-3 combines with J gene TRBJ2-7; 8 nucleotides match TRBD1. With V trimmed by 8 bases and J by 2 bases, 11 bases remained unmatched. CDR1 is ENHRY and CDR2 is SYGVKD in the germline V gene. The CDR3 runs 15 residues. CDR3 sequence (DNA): TGTGCCATCGGGGACAGGAGCCCCTTTCCCTACGAGCAGTACTTC. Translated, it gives CAIGDRSPFPYEQYF.

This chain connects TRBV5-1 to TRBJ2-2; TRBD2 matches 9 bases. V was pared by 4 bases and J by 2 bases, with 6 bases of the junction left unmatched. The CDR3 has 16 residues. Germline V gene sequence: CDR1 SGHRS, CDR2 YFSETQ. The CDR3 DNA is TGCGCCAGCAGCCCCCTAGCGGGGAAAAACACCGGGGAGCTGTTTTTT. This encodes CASSPLAGKNTGELFF. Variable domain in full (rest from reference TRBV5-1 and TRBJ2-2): KAGVTQTPRYLIKTRGQQVTLSCSPISGHRSVSWYQQTPGQGLQFLFEYFSETQRNKGNFPGRFSGRQFSNSRSEMNVSTLELGDSALYLCASSPLAGKNTGELFFGEGSRLTVL.

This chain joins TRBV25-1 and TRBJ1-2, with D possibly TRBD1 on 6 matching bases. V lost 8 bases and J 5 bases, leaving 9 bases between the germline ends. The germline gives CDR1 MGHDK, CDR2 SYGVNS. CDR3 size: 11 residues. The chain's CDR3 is CASGTGYGYTF. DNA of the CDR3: TGTGCCAGCGGAACAGGGTATGGCTACACCTTC.

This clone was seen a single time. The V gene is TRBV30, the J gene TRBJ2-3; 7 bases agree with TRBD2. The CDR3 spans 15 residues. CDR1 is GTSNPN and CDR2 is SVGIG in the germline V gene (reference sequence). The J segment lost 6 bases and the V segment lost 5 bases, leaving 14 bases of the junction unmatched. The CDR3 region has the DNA TGTGCCTGGGAAGAGATAGCGGGCGTGTGGGATACGCAGTATTTT. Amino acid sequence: CAWEEIAGVWDTQYF.

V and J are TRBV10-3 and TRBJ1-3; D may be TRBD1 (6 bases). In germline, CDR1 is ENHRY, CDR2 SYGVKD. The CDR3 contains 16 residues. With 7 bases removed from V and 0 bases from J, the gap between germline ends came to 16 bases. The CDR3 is CAINPTGPSSGNTIYF. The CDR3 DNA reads TGTGCCATCAACCCGACAGGTCCATCCTCTGGAAACACCATATATTTT.

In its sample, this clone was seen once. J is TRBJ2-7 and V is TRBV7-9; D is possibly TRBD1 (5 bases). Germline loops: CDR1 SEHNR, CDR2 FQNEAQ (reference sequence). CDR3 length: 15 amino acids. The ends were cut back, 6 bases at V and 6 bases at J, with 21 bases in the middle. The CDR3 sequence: CASSPGPLAQGEQYF. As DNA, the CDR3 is TGTGCCAGCAGTCCCGGGCCACTTGCGCAGGGCGAGCAGTACTTC.

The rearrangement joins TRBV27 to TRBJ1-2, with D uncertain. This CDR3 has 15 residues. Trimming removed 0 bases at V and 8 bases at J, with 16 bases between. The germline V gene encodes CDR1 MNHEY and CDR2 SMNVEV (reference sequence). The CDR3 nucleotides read TGTGCCAGCAGTTTATCGATAGGCTGGGTTGAGGGCTACACCTTC. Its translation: CASSLSIGWVEGYTF.

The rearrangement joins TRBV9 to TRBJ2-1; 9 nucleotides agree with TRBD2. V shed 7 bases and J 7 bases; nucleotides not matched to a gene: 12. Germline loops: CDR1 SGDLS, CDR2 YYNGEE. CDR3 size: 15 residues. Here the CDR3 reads CASGGISGRGNEQFF. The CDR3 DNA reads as TGTGCCAGCGGGGGGATTAGCGGGAGAGGTAATGAGCAGTTCTTC. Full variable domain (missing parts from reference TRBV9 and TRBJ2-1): DSGVTQTPKHLITATGQRVTLRCSPRSGDLSVYWYQQSLDQGLQFLIQYYNGEERAKGNILERFSAQQFPDLHSELNLSSLELGDSALYFCASGGISGRGNEQFFGPGTRLTVL.

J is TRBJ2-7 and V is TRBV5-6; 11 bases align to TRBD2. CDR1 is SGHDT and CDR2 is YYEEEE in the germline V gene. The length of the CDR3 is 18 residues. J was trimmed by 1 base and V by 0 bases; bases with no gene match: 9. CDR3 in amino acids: CASSLGRLAGGFSYEQYF. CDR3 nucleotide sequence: TGTGCCAGCAGCTTGGGTCGGCTAGCGGGAGGTTTTTCCTACGAGCAGTACTTC.

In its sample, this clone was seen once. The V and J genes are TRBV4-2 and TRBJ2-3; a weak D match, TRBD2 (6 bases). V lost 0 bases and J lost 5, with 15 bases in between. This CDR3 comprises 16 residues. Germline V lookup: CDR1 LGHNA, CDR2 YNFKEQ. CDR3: CASSQEGGVTIDTQYF. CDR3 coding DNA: TGTGCCAGCAGCCAAGAGGGAGGAGTGACGATAGATACGCAGTATTTT.

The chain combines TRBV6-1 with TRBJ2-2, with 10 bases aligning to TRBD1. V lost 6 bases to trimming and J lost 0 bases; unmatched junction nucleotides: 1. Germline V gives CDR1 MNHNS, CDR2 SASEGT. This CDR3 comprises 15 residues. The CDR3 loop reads CASRGTGANTGELFF. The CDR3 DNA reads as TGTGCCAGCAGGGGGACAGGGGCGAACACCGGGGAGCTGTTTTTT.

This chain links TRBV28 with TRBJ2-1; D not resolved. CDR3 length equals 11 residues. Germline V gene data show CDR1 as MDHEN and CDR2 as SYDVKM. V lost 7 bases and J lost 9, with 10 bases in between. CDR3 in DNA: TGTGCCAGCAACGAATATGGTGAGCAGTTCTTC. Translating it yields CASNEYGEQFF.

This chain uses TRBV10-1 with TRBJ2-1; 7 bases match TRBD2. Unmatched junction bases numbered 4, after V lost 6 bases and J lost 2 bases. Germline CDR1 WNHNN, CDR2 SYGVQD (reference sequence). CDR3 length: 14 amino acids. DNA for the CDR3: TGCGCCAGCAGCTCCGGACTAGCCTACAATGAGCAGTTCTTC. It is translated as CASSSGLAYNEQFF.

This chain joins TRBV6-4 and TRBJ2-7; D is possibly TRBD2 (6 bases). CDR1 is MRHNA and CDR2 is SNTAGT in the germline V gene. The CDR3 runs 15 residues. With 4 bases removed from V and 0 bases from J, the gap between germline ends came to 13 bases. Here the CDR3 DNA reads TGTGCCAGCAGTGTGGGATCCGGGAGCTCCTACGAGCAGTACTTC. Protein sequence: CASSVGSGSSYEQYF.

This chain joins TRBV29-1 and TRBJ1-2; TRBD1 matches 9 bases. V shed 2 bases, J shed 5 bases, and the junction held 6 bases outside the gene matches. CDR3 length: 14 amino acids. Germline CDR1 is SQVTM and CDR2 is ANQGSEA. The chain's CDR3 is CSVEHRGQRYGYTF. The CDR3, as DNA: TGCAGCGTTGAACACAGGGGGCAACGGTATGGCTACACCTTC.

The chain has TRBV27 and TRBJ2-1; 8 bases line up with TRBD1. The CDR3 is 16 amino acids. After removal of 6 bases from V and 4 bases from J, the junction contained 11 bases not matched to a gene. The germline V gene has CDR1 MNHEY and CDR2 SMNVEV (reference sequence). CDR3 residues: CASRPPDRAFYNEQFF. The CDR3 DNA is TGTGCCAGCAGGCCACCGGACAGGGCTTTTTACAATGAGCAGTTCTTC.

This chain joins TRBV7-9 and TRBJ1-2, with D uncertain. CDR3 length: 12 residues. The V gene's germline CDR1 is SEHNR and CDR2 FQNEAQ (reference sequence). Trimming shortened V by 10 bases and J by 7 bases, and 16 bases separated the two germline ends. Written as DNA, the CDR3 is TGTGCCACATACGATGTAATTCTTGGCTACACCTTC. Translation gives CATYDVILGYTF.

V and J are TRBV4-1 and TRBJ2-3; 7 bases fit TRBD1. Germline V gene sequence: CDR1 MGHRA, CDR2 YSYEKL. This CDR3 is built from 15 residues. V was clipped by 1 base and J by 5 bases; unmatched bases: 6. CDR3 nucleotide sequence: TGCGCCAGCAGCCAAGCCGGGACAGAGGGAGATACGCAGTATTTT. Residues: CASSQAGTEGDTQYF.

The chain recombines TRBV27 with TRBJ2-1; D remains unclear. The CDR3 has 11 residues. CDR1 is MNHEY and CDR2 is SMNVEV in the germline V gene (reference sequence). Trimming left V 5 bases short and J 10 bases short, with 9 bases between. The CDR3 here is CASSHNSEQFF. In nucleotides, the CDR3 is TGTGCCAGCAGTCATAATAGCGAGCAGTTCTTC.

In nucleotides, the CDR3 is TGTGCTAGTGGTTTGACCCTCCCCGACAGACTCTATTATTACGAGCAGTACTTC. This encodes CASGLTLPDRLYYYEQYF. V gene TRBV12-5 combines with J gene TRBJ2-7; D perhaps matches TRBD1 (5 bases). The CDR3 covers 18 residues. CDR1 LGHNT and CDR2 FRNRAP come from the germline V gene. V was clipped by 2 bases and J by 4 bases, with 24 bases between them.

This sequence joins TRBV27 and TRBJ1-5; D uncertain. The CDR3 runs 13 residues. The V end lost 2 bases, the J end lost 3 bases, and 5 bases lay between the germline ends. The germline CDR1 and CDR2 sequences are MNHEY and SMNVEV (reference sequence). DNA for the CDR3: TGTGCCAGCAGTTTAAAGGTCAATCAGCCCCAGCATTTT. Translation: CASSLKVNQPQHF.

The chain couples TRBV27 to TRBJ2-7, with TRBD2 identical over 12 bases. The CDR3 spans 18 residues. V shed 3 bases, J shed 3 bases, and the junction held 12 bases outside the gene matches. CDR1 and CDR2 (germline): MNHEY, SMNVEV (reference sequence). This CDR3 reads CASSFIGLAGPILYEQYF. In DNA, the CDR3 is TGTGCCAGCAGTTTCATTGGACTAGCGGGGCCGATACTCTACGAGCAGTACTTC.

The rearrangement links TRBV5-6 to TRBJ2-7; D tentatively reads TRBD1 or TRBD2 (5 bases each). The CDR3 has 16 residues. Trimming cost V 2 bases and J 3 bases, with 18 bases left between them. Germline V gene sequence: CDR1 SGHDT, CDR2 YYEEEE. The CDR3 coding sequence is TGTGCCAGCAGCTTCCCCCACGGGGCTACATACTACGAGCAGTACTTC. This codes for CASSFPHGATYYEQYF.

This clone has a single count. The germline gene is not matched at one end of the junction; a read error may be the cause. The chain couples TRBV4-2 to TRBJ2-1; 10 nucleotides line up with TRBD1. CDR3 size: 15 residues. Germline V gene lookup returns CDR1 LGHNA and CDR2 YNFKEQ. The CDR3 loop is CASSQEGTGVNKQFF. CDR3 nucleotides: TGTGCCAGCAGCCAAGAGGGGACAGGGGTCAATAAGCAGTTCTTC.

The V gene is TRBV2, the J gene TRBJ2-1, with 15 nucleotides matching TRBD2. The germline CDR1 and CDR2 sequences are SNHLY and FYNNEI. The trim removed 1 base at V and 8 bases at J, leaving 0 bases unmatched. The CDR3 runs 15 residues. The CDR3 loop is CASSEGTSGGDEQFF. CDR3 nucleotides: TGTGCCAGCAGTGAAGGGACTAGCGGGGGGGATGAGCAGTTCTTC.

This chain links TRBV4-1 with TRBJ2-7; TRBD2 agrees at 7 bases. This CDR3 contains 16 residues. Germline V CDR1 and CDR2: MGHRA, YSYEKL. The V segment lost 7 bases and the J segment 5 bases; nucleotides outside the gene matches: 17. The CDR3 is CASIPTLEGGPNEQYF. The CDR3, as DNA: TGCGCCAGCATCCCTACCCTAGAGGGAGGGCCTAACGAGCAGTACTTC.

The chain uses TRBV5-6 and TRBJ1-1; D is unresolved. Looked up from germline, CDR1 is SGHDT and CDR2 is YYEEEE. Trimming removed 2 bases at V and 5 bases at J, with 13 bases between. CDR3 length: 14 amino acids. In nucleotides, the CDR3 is TGTGCCAGCAGCTTTCAGGACCGAGGAACTGAAGCTTTCTTT. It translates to CASSFQDRGTEAFF.

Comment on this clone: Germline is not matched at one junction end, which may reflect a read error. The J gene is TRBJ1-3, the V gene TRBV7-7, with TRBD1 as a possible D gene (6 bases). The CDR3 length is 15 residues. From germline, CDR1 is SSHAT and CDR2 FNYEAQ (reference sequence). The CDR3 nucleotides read TGTGCTAGCAGCGTATCTCAGGGGCCAGGAAACACCATATATTTT. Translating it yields CASSVSQGPGNTIYF.